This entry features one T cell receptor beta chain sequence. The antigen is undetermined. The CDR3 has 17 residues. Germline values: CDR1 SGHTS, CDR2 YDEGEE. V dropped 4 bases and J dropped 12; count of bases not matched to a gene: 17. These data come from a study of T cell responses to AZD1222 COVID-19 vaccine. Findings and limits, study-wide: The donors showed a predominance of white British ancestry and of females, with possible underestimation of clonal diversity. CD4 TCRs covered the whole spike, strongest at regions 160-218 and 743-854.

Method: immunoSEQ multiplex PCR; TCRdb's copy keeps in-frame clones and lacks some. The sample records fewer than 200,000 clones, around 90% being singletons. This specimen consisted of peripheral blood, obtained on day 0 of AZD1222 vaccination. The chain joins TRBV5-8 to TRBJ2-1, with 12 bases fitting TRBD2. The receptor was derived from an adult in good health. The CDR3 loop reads CASSLPPRASGREGQFF. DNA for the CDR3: TGTGCCAGCAGCCTTCCCCCGCGAGCTAGCGGGAGGGAGGGGCAGTTCTTC.